The 13 T cell receptor beta chains given below trace back to one sample, sequenced in a study of cytomegalovirus exposure and HLA in healthy donors. In the PCR, 60 Vbeta and 13 Jbeta primers were used. Here immunoSEQ multiplex PCR was the method, and the copy in TCRdb shows in-frame clones only, minus some. The table includes some 150,000 clones, more than 70% detected once. Specimen: PBMCs. These receptors were taken from a man in his forties or fifties in good health and CMV-seropositive.

This chain uses TRBV11-2 with TRBJ2-1; 14 positions agree with TRBD2. This CDR3 is 17 amino acids long. The V gene's germline CDR1 is SGHAT and CDR2 FQNNGV. Trimming removed 6 bases from V and 2 bases from J; junction bases left unmatched: 6. The CDR3 reads CASSGTSGGSPYNEQFF. The DNA for the CDR3 is TGTGCCAGCAGTGGGACTAGCGGGGGATCCCCCTACAATGAGCAGTTCTTC.

This sequence joins TRBV4-3 and TRBJ1-2; D might be TRBD1 (6 bases). Per the germline V gene, CDR1 is LGHNA and CDR2 is YSLEER. The V gene lost 0 bases and the J gene lost 8 bases, with 19 bases spanning the gap. The CDR3 is made up of 16 amino acids. In DNA, the CDR3 is TGCGCCAGCAGCCAAGATCAGGGGAGGGGGAGGCACGGCTACACCTTC. It is translated as CASSQDQGRGRHGYTF.

V and J are TRBV6-5 and TRBJ1-3, with D unclear. This CDR3 has 16 residues. The ends were cut back, 2 bases at V and 0 bases at J, with 11 bases in the middle. The germline gives CDR1 MNHEY, CDR2 SVGAGI. In DNA, the CDR3 is TGTGCCAGCAGTTACCGTAAGAGGCACTCTGGAAACACCATATATTTT. The encoded protein is CASSYRKRHSGNTIYF.

This chain connects TRBV7-9 to TRBJ2-5, with D tentatively TRBD1 (6 bases). The DNA end is a closer match to TRBJ2-7, so the J assignment may be wrong. Germline CDR1 and CDR2: SEHNR and FQNEAQ (reference sequence). This CDR3 comprises 14 residues. The CDR3 bases are TGTGCCAGCAGCTCCACAGGGCACACCTACGAGCAGTACTTC. This translates into CASSSTGHTYEQYF.

V usage is TRBV28 and J usage is TRBJ1-4, with 8 bases fitting TRBD1. Trimming cost V 6 bases and J 6 bases; bases outside gene matches: 6. The CDR3 runs 14 residues. CDR1 is MDHEN and CDR2 is SYDVKM in the germline V gene. The CDR3 protein is CASRPLTGDEKLFF. The CDR3 DNA is TGTGCCAGCAGGCCACTGACAGGGGATGAAAAACTGTTTTTT.

The rearrangement links TRBV2 to TRBJ1-1; no reliable D call. The CDR3 is 13 amino acids. V was cut by 4 bases and J by 1 base, with 7 bases left in between. Germline CDR1 SNHLY, CDR2 FYNNEI. CDR3 DNA: TGTGCCAGCAGTGCCGCGGAGAACACTGAAGCTTTCTTT. It translates to CASSAAENTEAFF.

On this clone itself: The germline gene is not matched at one end of the junction; a read error may be the cause. Different DNA sequences within this sample yield the same CDR3. This chain joins TRBV9 and TRBJ2-5; TRBD2 matches 13 bases. Germline V gene data show CDR1 as SGDLS and CDR2 as YYNGEE. The length of the CDR3 is 15 residues. As DNA, the CDR3 is TGCGCCAGCAGCGCCTTACTAGCGGGGGGGGAGACCCAGTACTTC. Its protein is CASSALLAGGETQYF. The full variable domain, completed using reference TRBV9 and TRBJ2-5, is DSGVTQTPKHLITATGQRVTLRCSPRSGDLSVYWYQQSLDQGLQFLIQYYNGEERAKGNILERFSAQQFPDLHSELNLSSLELGDSALYFCASSALLAGGETQYFGPGTRLLVL.

A note on this clone: The junction and the germline gene differ at one end; a read error may be behind it. Other DNA variants within this sample encode the same CDR3. The chain uses TRBV5-8 and TRBJ1-2; D perhaps matches TRBD1 (5 bases). Germline lookup yields CDR1 SGHTS and CDR2 YDEGEE. The CDR3 consists of 13 residues. The CDR3, as DNA: TGTGCCAGCAGCTTGGCACAGGCTGATGGCTACACCTTT. This encodes CASSLAQADGYTF. Drawing the rest from reference TRBV5-8 and TRBJ1-2, the complete variable domain is EAGVTQSPTHLIKTRGQQATLRCSPISGHTSVYWYQQALGLGLQFLLWYDEGEERNRGNFPPRFSGRQFPNYSSELNVNALELEDSALYLCASSLAQADGYTFGSGTRLTVV.

This clone was detected only a few times. V usage is TRBV6-1 and J usage is TRBJ2-7; 9 bases are shared with TRBD2. J was trimmed by 3 bases and V by 2 bases; bases with no gene match: 5. Germline-derived CDR1 and CDR2 are MNHNS and SASEGT. This CDR3 spans 15 amino acids. CDR3 sequence: CASSETGLAGYEQYF. The DNA for the CDR3 is TGTGCCAGCAGTGAAACGGGACTAGCAGGCTACGAGCAGTACTTC.

The chain recombines TRBV7-9 with TRBJ2-1; 12 bases are shared with TRBD2. The CDR3 length is 16 residues. Trimming removed 6 bases from V and 6 bases from J; junction bases left unmatched: 9. In germline, CDR1 is SEHNR, CDR2 FQNEAQ (reference sequence). The CDR3 bases are TGTGCCAGCAGAACTTGGACTAGCGGGACGGTCAATGAGCAGTTCTTC. It is translated as CASRTWTSGTVNEQFF.

The chain links TRBV5-1 to TRBJ2-1; 7 positions agree with TRBD2. This CDR3 comprises 15 residues. The ends lost 1 base at V and 8 bases at J; junction bases unmatched: 9. Germline assignment: CDR1 SGHRS and CDR2 YFSETQ. Here the CDR3 DNA reads TGCGCCAGCAGCTTGTTTCTGCGGGAGTCCTATGAGCAGTTCTTC. This codes for CASSLFLRESYEQFF.

V is TRBV9 and J is TRBJ2-3, with D possibly matching TRBD2 (6 bases). Trimming removed 4 bases from V and 2 bases from J, with 11 bases in between. Germline CDR1 SGDLS, CDR2 YYNGEE. The CDR3 loop spans 14 amino acids. CDR3 sequence reads: CASSPRGYTDTQYF. The CDR3 coding sequence is TGTGCCAGCAGCCCCCGGGGGTACACAGATACGCAGTATTTT.

The chain uses TRBV28 and TRBJ1-2; TRBD1 aligns across 8 bases. The germline gives CDR1 MDHEN, CDR2 SYDVKM. The CDR3 has 13 amino acids. Trimming took 2 bases from V and 4 from J; bases not matched to a gene: 0. In nucleotides, the CDR3 is TGTGCCAGCAGTTTAACAGGGGGCTATGGCTACACCTTC. Translated, it gives CASSLTGGYGYTF.